These 23 T cell receptor beta chains were all obtained from the same sample, sequenced in a study of molecular identifiers for immune sequencing clone quantification. TCRdb passed the PCR reads through MiXCR, listing each CDR3 protein once. The sample carries about 100,000 distinct CDR3 sequences, over 30% recorded once. The sequencing sample was made of naive CD8+ T cells from blood, with Jurkat cell RNA spiked in. Stated subset: FACS-sorted CD8+CD4-CCR7+CD45RA+ naive T cells. The receptors come from a human donor in good health. Some libraries in this study had Jurkat cell RNA spiked in.

Many counts were recorded for this clonotype. The chain joins TRBV28 to TRBJ1-1; D is unresolved. Deletions cut 2 bases from V and 0 bases from J, with 4 bases between. The CDR3 has 13 amino acids. CDR1 is MDHEN, CDR2 SYDVKM, per germline. CDR3 sequence: CASSLRLNTEAFF. The CDR3 DNA reads TGTGCCAGCAGTTTACGGCTGAACACTGAAGCTTTCTTT.

This clonotype was recorded a few times. The genes are TRBV12-3 or TRBV12-4 and TRBJ2-7; 11 bases fit TRBD2. The CDR3 covers 14 residues. V lost 7 bases, J lost 2 bases, and 4 bases stayed unmatched. The CDR3 protein is CASKQTSGAYEQYF. CDR3 coding DNA: TGTGCCAGCAAACAGACTAGCGGGGCCTACGAGCAGTACTTC.

In its sample, this clonotype was seen many times. The chain carries TRBV29-1 and TRBJ2-7; 7 bases fit TRBD1. The V gene's germline CDR1 is SQVTM and CDR2 ANQGSEA. After removal of 4 bases from V and 3 bases from J, the junction contained 6 bases not matched to a gene. CDR3 length equals 13 residues. CDR3 amino acids: CSVAVRDSYEQYF. DNA of the CDR3: TGCAGCGTTGCTGTAAGGGACAGCTACGAGCAGTACTTC.

This clonotype was counted many times. The J gene is TRBJ1-5, the V gene TRBV27; D call uncertain. Looked up from germline, CDR1 is MNHEY and CDR2 is SMNVEV (reference sequence). The CDR3 loop spans 14 amino acids. The germline V and J ends were trimmed by 2 bases and 0 bases, with 5 bases remaining between them. This CDR3 is CASSLGYSNQPQHF. CDR3 bases: TGTGCCAGCAGTTTAGGTTATAGCAATCAGCCCCAGCATTTT.

There are a few counts of this clonotype. V is TRBV7-8 and J is TRBJ2-5; no clear D gene. The CDR3 consists of 13 residues. Germline CDR1 SGHVS, CDR2 FQNEAQ. The V end was cut by 7 bases, the J end by 0 bases, with 9 bases between. This CDR3 is CASTEQNQETQYF. In DNA, the CDR3 is TGTGCCAGCACCGAGCAGAACCAAGAGACCCAGTACTTC.

The table lists this clonotype with a few counts. The chain has TRBV12-3 or TRBV12-4 and TRBJ2-5; D gene ambiguous. There are 15 residues in the CDR3. Trimming took 4 bases from V and 5 from J, leaving 17 bases between them. DNA for the CDR3: TGTGCCAGCAGTTCCGCGCGCCAAAGTGAGGAGACCCAGTACTTC. Residues: CASSSARQSEETQYF.

This clonotype was counted ten times or more. V gene TRBV15 combines with J gene TRBJ2-1; TRBD1 matches at 8 bases. The ends lost 5 bases at V and 0 bases at J; junction bases unmatched: 9. CDR1 is LNHNV, CDR2 YYDKDF, per germline (reference sequence). The CDR3 consists of 17 residues. CDR3 residues: CATSPDTGGLSYNEQFF. DNA for the CDR3: TGTGCCACCAGCCCAGACACAGGGGGTCTCTCCTACAATGAGCAGTTCTTC.

This clonotype has a handful of counts. The V gene is TRBV28, the J gene TRBJ2-7; D is possibly TRBD2 (6 bases). The germline V gene has CDR1 MDHEN and CDR2 SYDVKM. V lost 8 bases, J lost 3 bases, and 11 bases lay in between. The length of the CDR3 is 12 residues. The CDR3 is CASGWEDYEQYF. CDR3 DNA sequence: TGTGCCAGCGGTTGGGAGGACTACGAGCAGTACTTC.

This clonotype was seen more than once but under ten times. The chain is built from TRBV4-2 and TRBJ2-7, with no clear D. Germline V CDR1 and CDR2: LGHNA, YNFKEQ. The CDR3 runs 13 residues. Trimming removed 1 base from V and 5 bases from J, with 9 bases in between. The CDR3 protein is CASSQGPGDEQYF. The CDR3 coding sequence is TGTGCCAGCAGCCAAGGTCCTGGGGACGAGCAGTACTTC.

This clonotype was counted a few times. V gene TRBV11-2 combines with J gene TRBJ1-5; 11 nucleotides match TRBD1. V trimming: 5 bases; J trimming: 1 base; junction bases outside the gene matches: 7. Looked up from germline, CDR1 is SGHAT and CDR2 is FQNNGV. The CDR3 has 17 amino acids. CDR3 coding DNA: TGTGCCAGCAGCGCAAGGACAGGGGGCCTGAGCAATCAGCCCCAGCATTTT. Translated: CASSARTGGLSNQPQHF. Complete variable domain (other parts from reference TRBV11-2 and TRBJ1-5): EAGVAQSPRYKIIEKRQSVAFWCNPISGHATLYWYQQILGQGPKLLIQFQNNGVVDDSQLPKDRFSAERLKGVDSTLKIQPAKLEDSAVYLCASSARTGGLSNQPQHFGDGTRLSIL.

As concerns this clonotype: A junction boundary mismatches the germline segment, possibly from a read error. V is TRBV28 and J is TRBJ1-1; a possible D gene is TRBD1 (5 bases). From germline, CDR1 is MDHEN and CDR2 SYDVKM. This CDR3 contains 14 residues. CDR3 loop: CASSLHRTITEAYF. As DNA, the CDR3 is TGTGCCAGCAGTCTACACAGGACGATCACTGAAGCTTACTTT.

This clonotype came up a few times. This chain uses TRBV9 with TRBJ2-3; 8 bases are a match to TRBD2. The length of the CDR3 is 14 residues. The germline V gene has CDR1 SGDLS and CDR2 YYNGEE. The V and J ends lost 2 bases and 6 bases, in that order; junction bases with no gene match: 5. The CDR3 region is CASSVSSGRDTQYF. The CDR3 DNA reads as TGTGCCAGCAGCGTGTCTAGCGGGCGGGATACGCAGTATTTT. Together with reference TRBV9 and TRBJ2-3, the CDR3 gives the full variable domain: DSGVTQTPKHLITATGQRVTLRCSPRSGDLSVYWYQQSLDQGLQFLIQYYNGEERAKGNILERFSAQQFPDLHSELNLSSLELGDSALYFCASSVSSGRDTQYFGPGTRLTVL.

Turning to this clonotype: This could be a read error, since a much larger clone is one nucleotide away. The genes are TRBV6-5 and TRBJ2-3, with 7 bases aligning to TRBD2. The CDR3 loop spans 16 amino acids. The V segment lost 5 bases and the J segment 3 bases; nucleotides outside the gene matches: 11. From germline, CDR1 is MNHEY and CDR2 SVGAGI. The CDR3 nucleotides are TGTGCCAGCAGTAACGGACTAGTACATAGAACAGATACGCAGTATTTT. Protein product: CASSNGLVHRTDTQYF.

The chain is built from TRBV6-2 or TRBV6-3 and TRBJ1-1, with D tentatively TRBD1 (5 bases). CDR1 and CDR2 from the germline V gene are MNHEY and SVGEGT. The length of the CDR3 is 11 residues. V was clipped by 5 bases and J by 5 bases, with 6 bases between them. The CDR3 nucleotides read TGTGCCAGCAGTGGGGGAACTGAAGCTTTCTTT. Its protein product is CASSGGTEAFF.

This rearrangement joins TRBV6-5 to TRBJ2-3; 9 bases map to TRBD2. The germline gives CDR1 MNHEY, CDR2 SVGAGI. V lost 2 bases to trimming and J lost 0 bases; unmatched junction nucleotides: 6. The CDR3 consists of 17 residues. The CDR3 here is CASSYGLAGSSTDTQYF. For the CDR3, the DNA is TGTGCCAGCAGTTACGGGCTAGCGGGGTCAAGCACAGATACGCAGTATTTT.

Regarding this clonotype: A much more abundant neighbour one base away suggests this may be a read error. The CDR3 DNA follows: TGTGCCAGCAGCATTGCGGGAGGGCCCCACGAGCAGTACTTC. Translated: CASSIAGGPHEQYF. The rearrangement uses TRBV7-2 and TRBJ2-7, with 9 bases matching TRBD2. J lost 5 bases, V lost 5 bases, and 7 bases had no gene match. Germline-derived CDR1 and CDR2 are SGHTA and FQGNSA. There are 14 residues in the CDR3.

Regarding this clonotype: Possible read error: a much larger clone is one base away. The rearrangement uses TRBV9 and TRBJ2-4; possibly TRBD2 for D (5 bases). This CDR3 comprises 15 residues. Germline CDR1 and CDR2: SGDLS and YYNGEE. DNA of the CDR3: TGTGCCAGCAGCTCAGACGGGCTAGCCAAAACCATTCAGTACTTC. Its protein is CASSSDGLAKTIQYF.

As to this clonotype: It may be a read error: a sequence one base away is much more abundant. V is TRBV7-2 and J is TRBJ2-4; D may be TRBD2 (6 bases). CDR1 is SGHTA, CDR2 FQGNSA, per germline. V was cut by 5 bases and J by 15 bases, with 14 bases left in between. The CDR3 is 11 residues long. The CDR3 DNA reads TGTGCCAGCAGCCCCGGACTAATCAGGTACTTC. Translating it yields CASSPGLIRYF. Supplemented by reference TRBV7-2 and TRBJ2-4, the full variable domain reads GAGVSQSPSNKVTEKGKDVELRCDPISGHTALYWYRQSLGQGLEFLIYFQGNSAPDKSGLPSDRFSAERTGGSVSTLTIQRTQQEDSAVYLCASSPGLIRYFGAGTRLSVL.

At least ten counts were recorded for this clonotype. The rearrangement links TRBV9 to TRBJ2-3; no reliable D call. Germline V gene lookup returns CDR1 SGDLS and CDR2 YYNGEE. The V and J ends lost 3 bases and 7 bases respectively, with 6 bases between them. This CDR3 contains 11 residues. This chain's CDR3 is CASSDVNTQYF. The CDR3 DNA sequence: TGTGCCAGCAGCGATGTTAATACGCAGTATTTT.

In its sample, this clonotype was seen a few times. The chain joins TRBV19 to TRBJ2-5, with 8 bases that match TRBD2. With 3 bases clipped from V and 2 bases from J, the junction kept 2 bases outside the gene matches. This CDR3 spans 14 amino acids. In germline, CDR1 is LNHDA, CDR2 SQIVND (reference sequence). CDR3 sequence (DNA): TGTGCCAGTAGTATTAGCGGGATTCAAGAGACCCAGTACTTC. Its protein is CASSISGIQETQYF.

Regarding this clonotype: Being one base from a much bigger clone, this may be a read error. This sequence joins TRBV12-3 or TRBV12-4 and TRBJ2-3; no definite D call. The CDR3 is made up of 12 amino acids. The CDR3 DNA sequence: TGTGCCAGCAGTTTCCTGCTAGATACGCAGTGTTTT. The encoded protein is CASSFLLDTQCF.

This clonotype was observed at least ten times. V gene TRBV5-1 combines with J gene TRBJ2-4; no clear D gene. The CDR3 totals 13 residues. The germline CDR1 and CDR2 sequences are SGHRS and YFSETQ. V was clipped by 0 bases and J by 8 bases, with 9 bases between them. The CDR3 reads CASSLGVSDIQYF. CDR3 nucleotides: TGCGCCAGCAGCTTGGGGGTGTCGGACATTCAGTACTTC.

In this sample, this clonotype turned up many times. The J gene is TRBJ2-5, the V gene TRBV6-5; TRBD1 aligns across 8 bases. This CDR3 is built from 15 residues. Trimming cost V 2 bases and J 3 bases; bases outside gene matches: 5. Germline loops: CDR1 MNHEY, CDR2 SVGAGI. Here the CDR3 reads CASSYDRGEEETQYF. CDR3 in DNA: TGTGCCAGCAGTTACGACAGGGGAGAAGAAGAGACCCAGTACTTC.